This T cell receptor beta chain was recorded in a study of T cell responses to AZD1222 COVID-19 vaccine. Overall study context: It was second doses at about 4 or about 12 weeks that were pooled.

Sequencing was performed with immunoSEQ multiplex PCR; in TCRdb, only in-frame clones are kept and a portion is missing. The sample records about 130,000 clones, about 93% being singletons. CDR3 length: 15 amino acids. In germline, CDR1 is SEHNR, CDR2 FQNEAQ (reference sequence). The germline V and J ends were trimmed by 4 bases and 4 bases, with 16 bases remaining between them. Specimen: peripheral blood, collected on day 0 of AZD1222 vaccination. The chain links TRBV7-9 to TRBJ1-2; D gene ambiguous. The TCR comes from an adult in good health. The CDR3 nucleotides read TGTGCCAGCAGCTCGCACGACGGCGGTGGCTATGGCTACACCTTC. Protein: CASSSHDGGGYGYTF.